This T cell receptor beta chain was profiled in a study of identical twins. A single record per CDR3 protein comes from TCRdb applying MiXCR to the 5' RACE reads. Found here are hundreds of thousands of distinct CDR3 sequences, over 20% of them singletons; the top ten hold more than 4%. The germline CDR1 and CDR2 sequences are LGHDT and YNNKEL (reference sequence). This CDR3 has 15 residues. V was trimmed by 5 bases and J by 0 bases, leaving 11 bases between them. The same data also contributed to another study, on T cells expressing NK-cell markers. As that study records: It was still unclear whether expanded NKG2C+ T cell clones were HCMV specific.

The sequence came from a woman under 30 in good health. V gene TRBV3-1 combines with J gene TRBJ2-1; D is uncertain. Sequenced input: PBMCs. The CDR3 DNA follows: TGTGCCAGCAGCGCCTTATACAGCTCCTACAATGAGCAGTTCTTC. This translates into CASSALYSSYNEQFF.